These 15 T cell receptor beta chains were all obtained from the same sample, sequenced in a study of T cell responses to AZD1222 COVID-19 vaccine. Profiling relied on immunoSEQ multiplex PCR, and the TCRdb table lists in-frame clones only, not all of them. The sample holds 120,000 or so clones, around 80% seen once. Sequences were derived from peripheral blood, sampled 28 days after the second AZD1222 dose. The receptors were gathered from an adult who received the AZD1222 COVID-19 vaccine.

The gene calls are TRBV7-6 and TRBJ2-6, with TRBD1 identical over 8 bases. After removal of 5 bases from V and 5 bases from J, the junction contained 2 bases not matched to a gene. Germline V lookup: CDR1 SGHVS, CDR2 FNYEAQ. CDR3 length equals 14 residues. The CDR3 loop is CASSRTGRANVLTF. For the CDR3, the DNA is TGTGCCAGCAGCCGGACAGGGCGGGCCAACGTCCTGACTTTC.

V is TRBV4-1 and J is TRBJ1-2; 9 bases match TRBD1. CDR3 length equals 16 residues. The ends lost 2 bases at V and 8 bases at J; junction bases unmatched: 12. Germline lookup yields CDR1 MGHRA and CDR2 YSYEKL. The CDR3 loop reads CASSQIQGARNGGYTF. The CDR3 nucleotides read TGCGCCAGCAGCCAAATACAGGGGGCAAGGAATGGGGGCTACACCTTC.

V and J are TRBV10-3 and TRBJ2-1; a weak D match, TRBD2 (6 bases). In germline, CDR1 is ENHRY, CDR2 SYGVKD. Trimming shortened V by 1 base and J by 0 bases, and 10 bases separated the two germline ends. The CDR3 runs to 16 residues. CDR3 in DNA: TGTGCCATCAGTGAGTTCGCGGGAAGCTCCTACAATGAGCAGTTCTTC. It is translated as CAISEFAGSSYNEQFF.

The genes are TRBV18 and TRBJ2-5; D is uncertain. CDR3 length equals 13 residues. Germline V gives CDR1 KGHSH, CDR2 LQKENI. V dropped 4 bases and J dropped 5 bases, with 11 bases sitting between them. This chain's CDR3 is CASSRNPMETQYF. The DNA for the CDR3 is TGTGCCAGCTCACGTAACCCTATGGAGACCCAGTACTTC.

The V call is TRBV7-8, the J call TRBJ2-5; D is unclear. V shed 3 bases and J shed 5 bases, with 10 bases lying between them. Germline values: CDR1 SGHVS, CDR2 FQNEAQ. The CDR3 is 13 residues long. CDR3 bases: TGTGCCAGCAGCTTTGGCGATTTGGAGACCCAGTACTTC. Translated, it gives CASSFGDLETQYF.

The V call is TRBV28, the J call TRBJ2-7, with D perhaps TRBD2 (5 bases). This CDR3 is built from 15 residues. The germline V and J ends were trimmed by 3 bases and 4 bases, with 16 bases remaining between them. Germline-derived CDR1 and CDR2 are MDHEN and SYDVKM. Here the CDR3 reads CASSLGSTRAYEQYF. The CDR3 nucleotides are TGTGCCAGCAGTTTGGGTTCAACTAGGGCGTACGAGCAGTACTTC.

V and J are TRBV7-9 and TRBJ2-3, with D uncertain. Looked up from germline, CDR1 is SEHNR and CDR2 is FQNEAQ (reference sequence). CDR3 length: 13 amino acids. V shed 2 bases and J shed 3 bases, with 6 bases lying between them. DNA for the CDR3: TGTGCCAGCAGCTTACACAAGACAGATACGCAGTATTTT. It translates to CASSLHKTDTQYF.

The sample holds a few counts of this clone. V is TRBV7-9 and J is TRBJ1-1, with D unclear. Germline loops: CDR1 SEHNR, CDR2 FQNEAQ (reference sequence). This CDR3 spans 14 amino acids. The V end was cut by 7 bases, the J end by 2 bases, with 14 bases between. CDR3 loop: CASTPWEANTEAFF. As DNA, the CDR3 is TGTGCCAGCACGCCCTGGGAGGCCAACACTGAAGCTTTCTTT.

This clone was observed a single time. The chain joins TRBV7-3 to TRBJ1-2; the D gene is possibly TRBD1 (5 bases). Germline values: CDR1 SGHTA, CDR2 FQGTGA. V lost 2 bases to trimming and J lost 7 bases, with 20 bases between them. The CDR3 contains 16 residues. The chain's CDR3 is CASSLVQDRGVCGYTF. The CDR3 coding sequence is TGTGCCAGCAGCTTAGTTCAGGACCGGGGGGTCTGTGGCTACACCTTC.

The chain employs TRBV27 and TRBJ1-2; 12 positions match TRBD1. The germline V gene has CDR1 MNHEY and CDR2 SMNVEV (reference sequence). The CDR3 totals 16 residues. After removal of 7 bases from V and 1 base from J, the junction contained 7 bases not matched to a gene. DNA of the CDR3: TGTGCCAGCAAGACGGGGGACAGGGGGCATAACTATGGCTACACCTTC. As protein: CASKTGDRGHNYGYTF.

This rearrangement joins TRBV7-9 to TRBJ1-4; D is unclear. The CDR3 loop spans 15 amino acids. With 0 bases removed from V and 0 bases from J, the gap between germline ends came to 5 bases. CDR1 and CDR2 (germline): SEHNR, FQNEAQ (reference sequence). The CDR3 DNA follows: TGTGCCAGCAGCTTAGCGGGGTCAACTAATGAAAAACTGTTTTTT. Translated: CASSLAGSTNEKLFF.

The V call is TRBV25-1, the J call TRBJ1-2; 9 nucleotides line up with TRBD1. Germline V CDR1 and CDR2: MGHDK, SYGVNS. The CDR3 contains 12 residues. Unmatched junction bases numbered 5, after V lost 7 bases and J lost 8 bases. DNA of the CDR3: TGTGCCAGCATCACCGGGACAGGGGGCTACACCTTC. This translates into CASITGTGGYTF.

The V gene is TRBV12-3 or TRBV12-4, the J gene TRBJ2-7, with a possible D match to TRBD2 (5 bases). The CDR3 spans 13 residues. V lost 5 bases, J lost 2 bases, and 10 bases lay in between. DNA for the CDR3: TGTGCCAGCAGTCCCGGGATCACCTACGAGCAGTACTTC. Its translation: CASSPGITYEQYF.

The chain employs TRBV12-3 or TRBV12-4 and TRBJ2-7, with D unclear. Deletions cut 0 bases from V and 4 bases from J, with 4 bases between. This CDR3 region has 12 residues. CDR3 DNA sequence: TGTGCCAGCAGTTTAGCGAAGTACGAGCAGTACTTC. It translates to CASSLAKYEQYF.

The chain links TRBV2 to TRBJ1-3; D gene uncertain. The CDR3 length is 14 residues. The V gene lost 1 base and the J gene lost 1 base, with 5 bases spanning the gap. CDR1 is SNHLY and CDR2 is FYNNEI in the germline V gene. CDR3 region: CASSEDPSGNTIYF. Here the CDR3 DNA reads TGTGCCAGCAGTGAAGATCCTTCTGGAAACACCATATATTTT.